Following are 27 T cell receptor beta chains from one sample sequenced in a study of blood T cell repertoires in COVID-19. This table comes from immunoSEQ multiplex PCR, and its TCRdb copy is limited to in-frame clones, with some not included. This sample carries about 250,000 clones, 75% to 90% of them seen once, and the ten largest clones take roughly 4%. Material: PBMCs or T cells enriched from blood (not recorded which). These receptors originate from a woman aged 30 to 39 who had recovered from COVID-19.

The V gene is TRBV24-1, the J gene TRBJ1-2, with a weak D call TRBD1 (5 bases). V was shortened by 7 bases and J by 6 bases, with 26 bases between the two germline ends. The germline CDR1 and CDR2 sequences are KGHDR and SFDVKD. CDR3 size: 17 residues. In nucleotides, the CDR3 is TGTGCCACCAGGGGTACCGGGAGGGACCTTCTTCGACATGGCTACACCTTC. This codes for CATRGTGRDLLRHGYTF.

This chain connects TRBV11-2 to TRBJ2-7; 8 bases align to TRBD2. The CDR3 sequence is 18 residues long. Germline V lookup: CDR1 SGHAT, CDR2 FQNNGV. V lost 3 bases to trimming and J lost 2 bases; unmatched junction nucleotides: 15. The CDR3 region is CASSFRYGAQRGPYEQYF. The CDR3, as DNA: TGTGCCAGCAGCTTCCGATACGGGGCCCAGCGGGGGCCCTACGAGCAGTACTTC.

The V and J genes are TRBV5-1 and TRBJ2-5, with 8 bases that match TRBD2. The junction had 2 bases not matched to a gene; V was cut back by 3 bases and J by 1 base. Per germline, CDR1 SGHRS and CDR2 YFSETQ. The CDR3 sequence is 14 residues long. The CDR3 reads CASSSGGRQETQYF. CDR3 bases: TGCGCCAGCAGCTCGGGGGGGCGCCAAGAGACCCAGTACTTC.

V is TRBV15 and J is TRBJ1-1; D unresolved. Germline assignment: CDR1 LNHNV and CDR2 YYDKDF (reference sequence). The CDR3 totals 14 residues. The V gene lost 0 bases and the J gene lost 5 bases, with 10 bases spanning the gap. This chain's CDR3 is CATSRETQSTEAFF. The CDR3 DNA sequence: TGTGCCACCAGCAGAGAAACGCAGTCTACTGAAGCTTTCTTT.

This clone was detected only a few times. The chain uses TRBV6-4 and TRBJ1-2, with 7 bases identical to TRBD1. Losses at the gene ends were 7 bases for V and 2 bases for J; bases not matched to a gene: 4. Germline V CDR1 and CDR2: MRHNA, SNTAGT. This CDR3 has 13 amino acids. In DNA, the CDR3 is TGTGCCAGCACCCAGGGGGAAAACTATGGCTACACCTTC. Protein sequence: CASTQGENYGYTF.

The rearrangement joins TRBV6-5 to TRBJ1-4; D possibly corresponds to TRBD1 (6 bases). The CDR3 consists of 15 residues. The germline gives CDR1 MNHEY, CDR2 SVGAGI. With 2 bases removed from V and 5 bases from J, the gap between germline ends came to 12 bases. CDR3 in amino acids: CASSYGGHRNEKLFF. CDR3 bases: TGTGCCAGCAGTTACGGGGGACACCGGAATGAAAAACTGTTTTTT.

V gene TRBV5-8 combines with J gene TRBJ1-1; 10 nucleotides line up with TRBD1. The length of the CDR3 is 15 residues. Losses at the gene ends were 5 bases for V and 4 bases for J; bases not matched to a gene: 8. Germline V gene sequence: CDR1 SGHTS, CDR2 YDEGEE. CDR3 sequence (DNA): TGTGCCAGCAGTCTCCGGGGACAGGGGACCACTGAAGCTTTCTTT. Translated, it gives CASSLRGQGTTEAFF.

Here the CDR3 reads CASSLSGGNQPQHF. The CDR3 DNA reads TGTGCCAGCAGCTTGTCGGGTGGCAATCAGCCCCAGCATTTT. The rearrangement uses TRBV5-4 and TRBJ1-5; no firm D call. Germline lookup yields CDR1 SGHNT and CDR2 YYREEE (reference sequence). The CDR3 is 14 residues long. Trimming stripped 1 base from V and 2 bases from J, with 7 bases between.

The chain combines TRBV28 with TRBJ1-5; 12 bases agree with TRBD1. The CDR3 is 15 amino acids. With V trimmed by 6 bases and J by 6 bases, 6 bases remained unmatched. The germline gives CDR1 MDHEN, CDR2 SYDVKM. The DNA for the CDR3 is TGTGCCAGCAGCCCGGGACAGGGGGCTATTCAGCCCCAGCATTTT. The encoded protein is CASSPGQGAIQPQHF.

This chain connects TRBV7-3 to TRBJ2-1; TRBD1 agrees at 7 bases. V was clipped by 4 bases and J by 3 bases; unmatched bases: 3. This CDR3 contains 14 residues. Per the germline V gene, CDR1 is SGHTA and CDR2 is FQGTGA. In nucleotides, the CDR3 is TGTGCCAGCAGCTCGAGGGACAGCTACAATGAGCAGTTCTTC. Protein sequence: CASSSRDSYNEQFF.

The gene calls are TRBV7-2 and TRBJ1-5, with a tentative D call TRBD1 (5 bases). CDR1 is SGHTA and CDR2 is FQGNSA in the germline V gene. Trimming removed 0 bases from V and 2 bases from J, with 5 bases in between. The CDR3 has 14 residues. CDR3 bases: TGTGCCAGCAGCTTAGCCAGGGGCAATCAGCCCCAGCATTTT. Encoded protein: CASSLARGNQPQHF.

This chain uses TRBV11-2 with TRBJ1-5; TRBD1 is a possible D gene (5 bases). CDR3 length: 18 amino acids. Germline-derived CDR1 and CDR2 are SGHAT and FQNNGV. Trimming cost V 1 base and J 6 bases, with 22 bases left between them. The CDR3 sequence: CASSLGTAGTQEGQPQHF. CDR3 in DNA: TGTGCCAGCAGCTTAGGTACCGCCGGGACCCAGGAGGGTCAGCCCCAGCATTTT.

This clone was found a few times. The chain has TRBV27 and TRBJ1-1, with unresolved D. CDR1 MNHEY and CDR2 SMNVEV come from the germline V gene (reference sequence). The V end lost 2 bases, the J end lost 1 base, and 8 bases lay between the germline ends. The CDR3 runs 14 residues. The CDR3 coding sequence is TGTGCCAGCAGTTTAGAGAGGAGGAACACTGAAGCTTTCTTT. This encodes CASSLERRNTEAFF.

The rearrangement uses TRBV7-3 and TRBJ1-1, with 9 bases identical to TRBD1. There are 14 residues in the CDR3. Trimming removed 3 bases from V and 8 bases from J; junction bases left unmatched: 7. Germline values: CDR1 SGHTA, CDR2 FQGTGA. As DNA, the CDR3 is TGTGCCAGCAGCTTCTTGGACAGGGGAGGGGAAGCTTTCTTT. Protein sequence: CASSFLDRGGEAFF.

The rearrangement uses TRBV11-2 and TRBJ1-5, with 7 bases fitting TRBD1. Unmatched junction bases numbered 4, after V lost 5 bases and J lost 3 bases. Germline V gene lookup returns CDR1 SGHAT and CDR2 FQNNGV. The CDR3 spans 14 residues. The CDR3 sequence: CASSRGTVNQPQHF. In DNA form, the CDR3 reads TGTGCCAGCAGCAGAGGGACAGTCAATCAGCCCCAGCATTTT.

This sequence joins TRBV6-5 and TRBJ1-1; 7 bases map to TRBD1. CDR3 length: 15 residues. CDR1 and CDR2 (germline): MNHEY, SVGAGI. The trim removed 10 bases at V and 1 base at J, leaving 12 bases unmatched. The CDR3 sequence: CATDHSRTGNTEAFF. Here the CDR3 DNA reads TGTGCCACCGACCACAGTCGGACAGGGAACACTGAAGCTTTCTTT.

The rearrangement links TRBV7-9 to TRBJ2-3; 7 bases align to TRBD1. CDR3 length: 13 residues. V was clipped by 7 bases and J by 6 bases; unmatched bases: 7. Germline lookup yields CDR1 SEHNR and CDR2 FQNEAQ (reference sequence). The DNA for the CDR3 is TGTGCCAGCAACCAACAGGGGTCCGATACGCAGTATTTT. Translating it yields CASNQQGSDTQYF.

The chain has TRBV27 and TRBJ2-1; possibly TRBD2 for D (5 bases). This CDR3 contains 13 residues. Germline V lookup: CDR1 MNHEY, CDR2 SMNVEV (reference sequence). V was clipped by 3 bases and J by 9 bases, with 12 bases between them. The CDR3 DNA reads as TGTGCCAGCAGTTTTTCGGGGTCAAGTGAGCAGTTCTTC. This translates into CASSFSGSSEQFF.

The chain is built from TRBV5-1 and TRBJ2-7, with 8 positions matching TRBD1. Unmatched junction bases numbered 11, after V lost 2 bases and J lost 7 bases. This CDR3 comprises 15 residues. Looked up from germline, CDR1 is SGHRS and CDR2 is YFSETQ. The CDR3 DNA follows: TGCGCCAGCAGCTTCGGGACAGGTGCCTACGGGGAGCAGTACTTC. Amino acids: CASSFGTGAYGEQYF.

The V call is TRBV27, the J call TRBJ2-5; TRBD2 matches at 8 bases. Unmatched junction bases numbered 9, after V lost 7 bases and J lost 5 bases. This CDR3 is 14 amino acids long. CDR1 and CDR2 from the germline V gene are MNHEY and SMNVEV (reference sequence). This chain's CDR3 is CASKPGGDRETQYF. CDR3 coding DNA: TGTGCCAGCAAACCCGGGGGGGATCGGGAGACCCAGTACTTC.

The chain uses TRBV2 and TRBJ1-5; 9 positions match TRBD1. Germline lookup yields CDR1 SNHLY and CDR2 FYNNEI. V dropped 6 bases and J dropped 5; count of bases not matched to a gene: 5. CDR3 length equals 14 residues. The CDR3 reads CASRRTGEDQPQHF. The CDR3, as DNA: TGTGCCAGCAGAAGGACAGGGGAGGATCAGCCCCAGCATTTT.

This clone was found a few times. V usage is TRBV30 and J usage is TRBJ2-1, with 10 positions matching TRBD2. The CDR3 is 11 amino acids. Germline assignment: CDR1 GTSNPN and CDR2 SVGIG (reference sequence). The CDR3 region is CARGLANEQFF. CDR3 DNA sequence: TGTGCGAGGGGACTAGCGAATGAGCAGTTCTTC.

This clone has a handful of counts. The chain carries TRBV6-6 and TRBJ1-4; TRBD1 matches at 9 bases. V lost 5 bases, J lost 4 bases, and 11 bases stayed unmatched. This CDR3 is 17 amino acids long. The V gene's germline CDR1 is MNHNY and CDR2 SVGAGI (reference sequence). DNA for the CDR3: TGTGCCAGCAGTCTATCCCCCCCGACAGGGGGTAATGAAAAACTGTTTTTT. Its protein product is CASSLSPPTGGNEKLFF.

The chain is built from TRBV5-6 and TRBJ2-2; a possible D gene is TRBD1 (5 bases). Germline CDR1 SGHDT, CDR2 YYEEEE. V was pared by 4 bases and J by 4 bases, with 11 bases between. CDR3 length equals 14 residues. The CDR3 sequence: CASSLPRVTGELFF. The CDR3 bases are TGTGCCAGCAGCCTACCCAGGGTCACCGGGGAGCTGTTTTTT.

The J gene is TRBJ1-2, the V gene TRBV7-9; weak D call: TRBD1 (6 bases). Germline CDR1 SEHNR, CDR2 FQNEAQ (reference sequence). The CDR3 consists of 13 residues. Trimming took 1 base from V and 7 from J, leaving 10 bases between them. The CDR3 here is CASSLEQGSGYTF. DNA for the CDR3: TGTGCCAGCAGCTTAGAACAGGGAAGTGGCTACACCTTC.

This chain's CDR3 is CASSPSGGTGTGELFF. DNA of the CDR3: TGTGCCAGCAGCCCCTCGGGGGGCACGGGCACCGGGGAGCTGTTTTTT. The chain couples TRBV7-6 to TRBJ2-2; D may be TRBD2 (7 bases). The CDR3 sequence is 16 residues long. Germline V gene lookup returns CDR1 SGHVS and CDR2 FNYEAQ. The V end was cut by 5 bases, the J end by 4 bases, with 17 bases between.

This chain links TRBV5-1 with TRBJ1-2, with 10 bases matching TRBD1. J gave up 5 bases and V 4 bases, and 5 bases lay outside the gene matches. From germline, CDR1 is SGHRS and CDR2 YFSETQ. The CDR3 loop spans 14 amino acids. CDR3 DNA sequence: TGCGCCAGCAGCACCCCGGGACAGGGGTATGGCTACACCTTC. It codes for CASSTPGQGYGYTF.